This entry concerns a single TCR beta chain. Its antigen has not been determined. Base qualities are missing; no much larger clone stands one base away. The donors were some 36 Caucasian individuals from Russia, aged 6 to 90 years, who were systemically healthy. Around 10 milliliters of peripheral blood were drawn from each donor into EDTA-treated Vacutainer tubes. Ficoll-Paque density-gradient centrifugation was used to isolate PBMCs, with at least 6 million obtained per sample. Trizol reagent was used to extract total RNA from the PBMCs, yielding at least 5 micrograms per sample. Naive CD45RAhigh/CD27high T cell percentages were measured by flow cytometry on a PBMC aliquot from every donor. Libraries were built with 5' RACE. TCRdb lists the instrument as Illumina HiSeq 2500. A second PCR of roughly 6 to 11 cycles was run with a J-beta primer mix and a sample-barcoded 5' primer. A unique molecular identifier was introduced onto each TCR beta cDNA molecule by a template-switch 5' adaptor carrying 12 random nucleotides. At least 2.5 million CDR3-containing paired-end reads were obtained from each sample. First-strand cDNA synthesis was performed from all RNA using the Mint cDNA synthesis kit, with priming by a TRBC-specific oligonucleotide. Following uracil-DNA glycosylase treatment, all cDNA underwent a first 18-cycle PCR with the universal primers M1SS and BC2_uni_R. As for the original processing: For normalization, 1 million high-quality reads, each with a distinct molecular identifier, were randomly selected from each sample. Instead of being binned into consensus sequences, reads with shared molecular identifiers were discarded. MiTCR, with a Q25 quality threshold and the strictest error-elimination algorithm, was used for CDR3 identification, clonotype clustering and error correction. A nonparametric unseen species model with Euler transformation was used to estimate lower-bound total TCR beta diversity. TCRdb reran the public reads through fastp at Q25 and MiXCR, keeping productive beta chains. Each entry is one CDR3 protein sequence, shown with its most common DNA and genes. The V and J calls reflect TCRdb's pipeline rather than the authors' work. Here the sample has hundreds of thousands of distinct CDR3 sequences; under 45% occur a single time. In total, the top ten clones hold about a fifth of the sample.

The data stem from a study of blood T cells in healthy people across ages (dated by TCRdb to the mid-2010s). Context from the whole study: In model experiments, roughly one uniquely barcoded TCR beta cDNA molecule per two T cells was captured by template switching. Using the same blood draw, the study looked at two additional independent replicas of 1 million unique cDNA reads for two donors, one aged 18 to 30 and the other aged 80 or older. The donors were divided into four age groups: young (average approximately 17 years), middle-aged (around 41), aged (approximately 62) and long-lived (around 80). To avoid experimental bias, donors of different ages were randomly spread across the sequencing lanes. Using deep sequencing normalized with unique cDNA molecular identifiers, the study measured how TCR beta repertoire diversity changes with age.

Results and caveats for the whole study, not just this receptor: As age increased, observed TCR beta diversity per million T cells dropped in a roughly linear way, and a significant reduction was already evident by age about 36. Compared with the aged group, the long-lived group had more naive CD4+ T cells, fewer expanded clones and increased TCR diversity, suggesting age selection. Observed TCR beta diversity correlated strongly with the percentage of naive T cells measured by flow cytometry. Because donor CMV infection status was unknown, age-related changes in expanded clonotypes were potentially confounded. Since profiling was done on bulk unsorted PBMCs, naive and antigen-experienced compartments could not be conclusively compared. Total diversity estimates from one million sequenced T cells were considered lower bounds and underestimates.

Sequenced input: blood. This TCR was sampled from a man aged 60 to 69 in good health.

The CDR3 loop reads CASSLELRGSYEQYF. The nucleotide sequence reads TGCGCCAGCAGCTTGGAACTAAGGGGATCCTACGAGCAGTACTTC. The chain is assembled from TRBV5-1 and TRBJ2-7; the best D guess is TRBD1, with 5 bases matching. CDR1 SGHRS and CDR2 YFSETQ were looked up in the germline V gene. The CDR3, from cysteine to phenylalanine, totals 15 residues. The retained sequence is limited to the CDR3, 45 bases, with the frame set at the first base. V and J are truncated by 0 bases and 1 base respectively, leaving an intervening sequence of 11 bases.